The source of this T cell receptor beta chain is a study of T-cell memory formation after mild COVID-19. Per the germline V gene, CDR1 is SGHRS and CDR2 is YFSETQ. The CDR3 totals 14 residues. Trimming removed 0 bases from V and 2 bases from J, with 9 bases in between. TCRdb reprocessed the 5' RACE reads with MiXCR, giving one entry per CDR3 protein. This table holds roughly 50,000 distinct CDR3 sequences, roughly 9.5% found once. V and J are TRBV5-1 and TRBJ2-7; D call uncertain. The sequence came from a man aged 18 to 30 who had mild COVID-19 (a few samples of this study predate the infection). Cell type and time point are not known. The sequenced material came from PBMCs or a T cell subset sorted from them (not recorded which). In nucleotides, the CDR3 is TGCGCCAGCAGCTTGGATAACGGCCCCTACGAGCAGTACTTC. Translating gives CASSLDNGPYEQYF.